The rows below give T cell receptor beta chains drawn from one sample of a study of T cell responses to AZD1222 COVID-19 vaccine. Sequenced by immunoSEQ multiplex PCR; TCRdb stores in-frame clones only, minus some. The repertoire has 110,000 to 150,000 clones, approximately 85% of them found once; the top ten carry about 8%. Material: peripheral blood, obtained on day 0 of AZD1222 vaccination. The receptors here all came from an adult in good health. CDR3s include the opening cysteine and the closing phenylalanine or tryptophan. D genes are given only for firm matches. Only some rows state a clone size, as once, few, many or a class for expanded clones.

j_gene | d_gene | v_gene | abundance | len | CDR3nt | CDR3aa
TRBJ2-3 | NA | TRBV15 | NA | 13 | TGTGCCACCAGCAGAGACTATTCAGATACGCAGTATTTT | CATSRDYSDTQYF
TRBJ2-7 | NA | TRBV24-1 | NA | 14 | TGTGCCACCAGTGATCCCACCCGCTCCTACGAGCAGTACTTC | CATSDPTRSYEQYF
TRBJ2-7 | TRBD2 | TRBV6-5 | NA | 15 | TGTGCCAGCAGTAGGGACCTAGCGGGATTGTACGAGCAGTACTTC | CASSRDLAGLYEQYF
TRBJ1-2 | TRBD1 | TRBV25-1 | NA | 13 | TGTGCCAGCAGGGGACAGGGAATAAGTGGCTACACCTTC | CASRGQGISGYTF
TRBJ1-1 | TRBD1 | TRBV6-5 | NA | 14 | TGTGCCAGCAGTTCGCAGGGGGCGGGCACTGAAGCTTTCTTT | CASSSQGAGTEAFF
TRBJ1-1 | NA | TRBV28 | NA | 14 | TGTGCCAGCAGTTTATTAGGGGGATACACTGAAGCTTTCTTT | CASSLLGGYTEAFF
TRBJ2-5 | NA | TRBV3-1/TRBV3-2 | NA | 16 | TGTGCCAGCAGCCGAAGTCTCACGTACTCCGGAGAGACCCAGTACTTC | CASSRSLTYSGETQYF
TRBJ2-1 | NA | TRBV19 | NA | 11 | TGTGCCAGTAAACTGTACAATGAGCAGTTCTTC | CASKLYNEQFF
TRBJ1-6 | NA | TRBV7-6 | NA | 14 | TGTGCCAGCAGCTTAGAGGGGATGAGTTCACCCCTCCACTTT | CASSLEGMSSPLHF
TRBJ2-7 | NA | TRBV9 | few | 12 | TGTGCCAGCAGCCCTAGGTGGGGCGAGCAGTACTTC | CASSPRWGEQYF
TRBJ1-4 | NA | TRBV18 | NA | 16 | TGTGCCAGCTCACCACCGGCCACGGGGACTAATGAAAAACTGTTTTTT | CASSPPATGTNEKLFF
TRBJ1-1 | NA | TRBV6-5 | NA | 14 | TGTGCCAGCAGTTACATGGGCGGGAACACTGAAGCTTTCTTT | CASSYMGGNTEAFF
TRBJ2-1 | TRBD2 | TRBV6-5 | NA | 12 | TGTGCCAGCAGTTACGCGGGGGGTGAGCAGTTCTTC | CASSYAGGEQFF
TRBJ2-1 | TRBD2 | TRBV5-4 | NA | 16 | TGTGCCAGCAGCTGGGGGACTAGCGGAGCCTACAATGAGCAGTTCTTC | CASSWGTSGAYNEQFF
TRBJ2-2 | TRBD1 | TRBV30 | NA | 15 | TGTGCCTGGAGTGTTTTTGGGACAGGGACCGGGGAGCTGTTTTTT | CAWSVFGTGTGELFF
TRBJ1-6 | NA | TRBV6-1 | NA | 15 | TGTGCCAGCAGTGAGGGCGGCAGGGACAATTCACCCCTCCACTTT | CASSEGGRDNSPLHF
TRBJ1-1 | NA | TRBV5-6 | NA | 12 | TGTGCCAGCAGCCCGGGGGGCGGAGAAGCTTTCTTT | CASSPGGGEAFF
TRBJ2-1 | TRBD2 | TRBV5-1 | NA | 15 | TGCGCCAGCAGGCTAGCGGGAGGGGGCTACAATGAGCAGTTCTTC | CASRLAGGGYNEQFF
TRBJ2-2 | TRBD1 | TRBV5-1 | few | 14 | TGCGCCAGCAGCTTACGACAGGGCATCGGGGAGCTGTTTTTT | CASSLRQGIGELFF
TRBJ2-5 | TRBD1 | TRBV7-2 | NA | 15 | TGTGCCAGCAGCCCACGACCGGGACAGCAAGAGACCCAGTACTTC | CASSPRPGQQETQYF
TRBJ2-2 | TRBD2 | TRBV29-1 | NA | 14 | TGCAGCGGACGGACGGGGAGGGGCACCGGGGAGCTGTTTTTT | CSGRTGRGTGELFF
TRBJ2-7 | NA | TRBV4-1 | NA | 15 | TGCGCCAGCAGCCAAGTCGACCGGCCCTCCTACGAGCAGTACTTC | CASSQVDRPSYEQYF
TRBJ2-3 | TRBD2 | TRBV2 | NA | 17 | TGTGCCAGCAGTCCCGGGTCTAGCGGGAGGCTCACAGATACGCAGTATTTT | CASSPGSSGRLTDTQYF
TRBJ2-5 | NA | TRBV30 | NA | 13 | TGTGCCTGGAGTTCAGGAGGGGAAGAGACCCAGTACTTC | CAWSSGGEETQYF
TRBJ2-1 | TRBD1 | TRBV29-1 | NA | 14 | TGCAGCGTCGCACAGGGGAGCACCTACAATGAGCAGTTCTTC | CSVAQGSTYNEQFF
TRBJ2-7 | TRBD1 | TRBV10-2 | once | 16 | TGCGCCAGCAGTGAGCCTCGGGACAGGTGGGGATACGAGCAGTACTTC | CASSEPRDRWGYEQYF
TRBJ2-1 | NA | TRBV4-2 | NA | 13 | TGTGCCAGCAGCCAAGTTGAGCGGAATGAGCAGTTCTTC | CASSQVERNEQFF
TRBJ2-7 | NA | TRBV11-2 | NA | 11 | TGTGCCAGCAGCTCACGCTACGAGCAGTACTTC | CASSSRYEQYF
TRBJ1-1 | NA | TRBV12-3/TRBV12-4 | NA | 13 | TGTGCCAGCAGTCCCGGACAGTTCACTGAAGCTTTCTTT | CASSPGQFTEAFF
TRBJ1-1 | TRBD1 | TRBV27 | NA | 15 | TGTGCCAGCAGTCCCGGGACAGGGTTAGGCACTGAAGCTTTCTTT | CASSPGTGLGTEAFF
TRBJ1-1 | NA | TRBV9 | few | 13 | TGTGCCAGCAGCGTAGATAGTGGGGGTGAAGCTTTCTTT | CASSVDSGGEAFF
TRBJ1-1 | NA | TRBV28 | NA | 16 | TGTGCCAGCAGTCCGACAGGAAGGATATTGATCACTGAAGCTTTCTTT | CASSPTGRILITEAFF
TRBJ1-3 | NA | TRBV11-2 | NA | 13 | TGTGCCAGCAGACTAGCATTAAGAAACACCATATATTTT | CASRLALRNTIYF
TRBJ1-1 | TRBD1 | TRBV2 | NA | 15 | TGTGCCAGCAGCGCCTTTTCGGACAGGCGAACTGAAGCTTTCTTT | CASSAFSDRRTEAFF
TRBJ1-3 | NA | TRBV28 | NA | 14 | TGTGCCAGCAGCCCCAGACAGTTAATATACACCATATATTTT | CASSPRQLIYTIYF
TRBJ1-3 | TRBD1 | TRBV5-1 | NA | 16 | TGCGCCAGCAGCTTGGGATCAGGGGGCCCCGGAAACACCATATATTTT | CASSLGSGGPGNTIYF
TRBJ1-5 | NA | TRBV29-1 | NA | 10 | TGCAGCGTTGGAAGTCAGCCCCAGCATTTT | CSVGSQPQHF
TRBJ1-5 | NA | TRBV11-2 | NA | 15 | TGTGCCAGCAGCTTAGCGGAGGGGTCTAAGTCACCCCAGCATTTT | CASSLAEGSKSPQHF
TRBJ1-4 | NA | TRBV18 | NA | 12 | TGTGCCAGCTCACCCGACGTTGAAAAACTGTTTTTT | CASSPDVEKLFF
TRBJ1-1 | TRBD1 | TRBV18 | NA | 14 | TGTGCCAGCTCGACAGGGAGAGTGAACACTGAAGCTTTCTTT | CASSTGRVNTEAFF
TRBJ2-1 | TRBD2 | TRBV7-2 | NA | 14 | TGTGCCAGCATGAACGGGGGGGCAAGTAATGAGCAGTTCTTC | CASMNGGASNEQFF
TRBJ1-1 | NA | TRBV3-1/TRBV3-2 | NA | 15 | TGTGCCAGCAGCCGAGCCTGGGAGAGCAACACTGAAGCTTTCTTT | CASSRAWESNTEAFF
TRBJ2-1 | NA | TRBV10-1 | NA | 13 | TGCGCCAGCAGTCGGTCCCAGGAGGGTGAGCAGTTCTTC | CASSRSQEGEQFF
TRBJ1-1 | NA | TRBV5-6 | once | 13 | TGTGCCAGCAGCCCGGCGGGACCGGCTGAAGCTTTCTTT | CASSPAGPAEAFF
TRBJ1-2 | TRBD1 | TRBV15 | NA | 18 | TGTGCCACCAGCGCCCGGATTGGGACAGTTCCCCCTCGGGGGGGCTACACCTTC | CATSARIGTVPPRGGYTF
TRBJ1-1 | NA | TRBV5-4 | NA | 18 | TGTGCCAGCAGCTTGGCGGCAGGCTTAATGGGGATGAACACTGAAGCTTTCTTT | CASSLAAGLMGMNTEAFF
TRBJ2-7 | NA | TRBV6-6 | NA | 14 | TGTGCCAGCAGTTACTCGGGGAGCTCCTACGAGCAGTACTTC | CASSYSGSSYEQYF
TRBJ1-2 | TRBD1 | TRBV4-2 | NA | 18 | TGTGCCAGCAGCCAAGGGACGGGACAGGGGGCTTCCAACTATGGCTACACCTTC | CASSQGTGQGASNYGYTF
TRBJ1-1 | NA | TRBV6-1 | NA | 15 | TGTGCCAGCAGTGAAATGTTGACAATGAACACTGAAGCTTTCTTT | CASSEMLTMNTEAFF
TRBJ2-2 | NA | TRBV7-9 | NA | 13 | TGTGCCAGCAGCTCAGTGAACACCGGGGAGCTGTTTTTT | CASSSVNTGELFF
TRBJ2-7 | TRBD2 | TRBV10-3 | few | 14 | TGTGCCATCAGTGGGACTAGCGGGAGATACGAGCAGTACTTC | CAISGTSGRYEQYF